Listed below are T cell receptor beta chains from one sample, sequenced in a study of blood T cell repertoires in COVID-19. Produced via immunoSEQ multiplex PCR; TCRdb's table is partial and in-frame only. The table has 150,000 to 200,000 clones, 80% to 90% seen once; the top ten hold 1.5% to 2%. The sequenced sample was peripheral blood. The receptors derive from a man younger than 35 who had recovered from COVID-19. Each CDR3 is given with its conserved first and last residue. A D gene is named only where the DNA matches it firmly.

j_call	v_call	d_call	cdr3_nt	cdr3_aa
TRBJ2-3	TRBV21-1	-	TGTGCCAGCAGCAAAGGGGGGACAGTCACAGATACGCAGTATTTT	CASSKGGTVTDTQYF
TRBJ2-2	TRBV13	-	TGTGCCAGCAGCAGGGGGTTAAACACCGGGGAGCTGTTTTTT	CASSRGLNTGELFF
TRBJ2-3	TRBV21-1	-	TGTGCCAGCAGCAAACGGACTAGCACAGATACGCAGTATTTT	CASSKRTSTDTQYF
TRBJ2-1	TRBV5-1	TRBD2	TGCGCCAGCAGCTCGACTAGCGGGAGTGTTGAGCAGTTCTTC	CASSSTSGSVEQFF
TRBJ1-1	TRBV7-9	-	TGTGCCAGCAGCACGACAGGGAACACTGAAGCTTTCTTT	CASSTTGNTEAFF
TRBJ2-2	TRBV13	-	TGTGCCAGCAGCCCCCCCTTTAACACCGGGGAGCTGTTTTTT	CASSPPFNTGELFF
TRBJ1-1	TRBV2	TRBD1	TGTGCCAGCAGTGAGAGACAGGGGGTAAAAACTGAAGCTTTCTTT	CASSERQGVKTEAFF
TRBJ2-1	TRBV5-1	-	TGCGCCAGCAGCTCCGAGCCGTACAATGAGCAGTTCTTC	CASSSEPYNEQFF
TRBJ2-2	TRBV6-5	TRBD1	TGTGCCAGCAGTTGGACAGGGAACACCGGGGAGCTGTTTTTT	CASSWTGNTGELFF
TRBJ2-2	TRBV5-1	-	TGCGCCAGCAGCTTAGACATATACACCGGGGAGCTGTTTTTT	CASSLDIYTGELFF
TRBJ2-2	TRBV7-2	-	TGTGCCAGCAGCTTAGATTGGGCAAACGGGGAGCTGTTTTTT	CASSLDWANGELFF
TRBJ2-1	TRBV18	TRBD1	TGTGCCAGCTCACCCCTGGCAGGGGGCTCCTACAATGAGCAGTTCTTC	CASSPLAGGSYNEQFF